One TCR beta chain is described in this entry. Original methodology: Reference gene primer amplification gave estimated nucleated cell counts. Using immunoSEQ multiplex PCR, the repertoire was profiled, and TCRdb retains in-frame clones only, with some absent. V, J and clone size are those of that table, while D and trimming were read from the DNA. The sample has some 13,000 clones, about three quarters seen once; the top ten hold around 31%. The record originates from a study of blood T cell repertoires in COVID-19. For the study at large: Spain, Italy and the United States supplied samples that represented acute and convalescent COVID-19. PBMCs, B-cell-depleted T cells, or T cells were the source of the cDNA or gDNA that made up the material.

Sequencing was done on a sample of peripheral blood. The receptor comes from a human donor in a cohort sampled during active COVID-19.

The CDR3 DNA is TGTGCCAGCAGCTTCCAGGGACTAGTTACTAACATTCAGTACTTC. Its protein is CASSFQGLVTNIQYF. This chain connects TRBV7-2 to TRBJ2-4; 8 bases are a match to TRBD2. CDR1 is SGHTA and CDR2 is FQGNSA in the germline V gene. This CDR3 spans 15 amino acids. Trimming took 3 bases from V and 7 from J; bases not matched to a gene: 8.